These 31 T cell receptor beta chains share one sample of origin, sequenced in a study of shared clonotypes between healthy human individuals. CD45RO-negative, CCR7-positively selected cells formed the naive CD8 fraction, excluding terminally differentiated effector memory CD45RA+ cells. The data were produced by immunoSEQ multiplex PCR, yet TCRdb's version contains in-frame clones alone and is incomplete. The sample consists of about 800,000 clones, approximately 96% of them appearing once. Sequencing was carried out using naive CD8+ T cells sorted from blood. These receptors were taken from a young man in good health.

The rearrangement uses TRBV30 and TRBJ1-2; D possibly corresponds to TRBD1 (6 bases). This CDR3 spans 14 amino acids. From germline, CDR1 is GTSNPN and CDR2 SVGIG (reference sequence). Trimming stripped 2 bases from V and 2 bases from J, with 12 bases between. The CDR3 DNA is TGTGCCTGGAGTTCATCAGGGGCGAACTATGGCTACACCTTC. It translates to CAWSSSGANYGYTF.

The chain combines TRBV7-9 with TRBJ2-7; 9 bases match TRBD1. Germline CDR1 SEHNR, CDR2 FQNEAQ (reference sequence). CDR3 size: 16 residues. The V gene end was trimmed by 3 bases and the J gene end by 4 bases; junction bases not matched to a gene: 10. The CDR3 reads CASSFYTGGEGYEQYF. The CDR3 coding sequence is TGTGCCAGCAGCTTCTATACAGGGGGCGAAGGATACGAGCAGTACTTC.

V usage is TRBV11-2 and J usage is TRBJ2-7; a weak D match, TRBD1 (6 bases). The CDR3 spans 17 residues. The V and J ends lost 1 base and 6 bases respectively, with 22 bases between them. Per the germline V gene, CDR1 is SGHAT and CDR2 is FQNNGV. CDR3 coding DNA: TGTGCCAGCAGCTTAGGTGGGACACCCTCGTATTCAGGCGAGCAGTACTTC. This codes for CASSLGGTPSYSGEQYF.

The chain links TRBV5-6 to TRBJ2-1; no definite D call. V lost 5 bases and J 7 bases, leaving 10 bases between the germline ends. The germline CDR1 and CDR2 sequences are SGHDT and YYEEEE. CDR3 length equals 12 residues. CDR3 in amino acids: CASRGIRNEQFF. The CDR3 DNA is TGTGCCAGCAGGGGCATTAGGAATGAGCAGTTCTTC.

V gene TRBV6-1 combines with J gene TRBJ2-2; D gene ambiguous. Trimming cost V 0 bases and J 3 bases, with 8 bases left between them. Germline values: CDR1 MNHNS, CDR2 SASEGT. This CDR3 is 15 amino acids long. In DNA form, the CDR3 reads TGTGCCAGCAGTGAAGCGCGCCTTTACACCGGGGAGCTGTTTTTT. This encodes CASSEARLYTGELFF.

This chain connects TRBV13 to TRBJ2-3; no clear D gene. Trimming stripped 4 bases from V and 8 bases from J, with 10 bases between. This CDR3 is 12 amino acids long. CDR1 and CDR2 from the germline V gene are PRHDT and FYEKMQ (reference sequence). The CDR3 loop is CASSSLVGTQYF. The CDR3 DNA follows: TGTGCCAGCAGCTCGCTAGTGGGTACGCAGTATTTT.

This chain links TRBV19 with TRBJ2-1; 10 nucleotides line up with TRBD2. The CDR3 has 16 residues. Germline V gene lookup returns CDR1 LNHDA and CDR2 SQIVND (reference sequence). V lost 7 bases to trimming and J lost 4 bases; unmatched junction nucleotides: 10. The CDR3 protein is CASNISEREGYNEQFF. Here the CDR3 DNA reads TGTGCCAGTAATATCTCTGAGCGGGAGGGTTACAATGAGCAGTTCTTC. The full variable domain, with the rest looked up from reference TRBV19 and TRBJ2-1, is DGGITQSPKYLFRKEGQNVTLSCEQNLNHDAMYWYRQDPGQGLRLIYYSQIVNDFQKGDIAEGYSVSREKKESFPLTVTSAQKNPTAFYLCASNISEREGYNEQFFGPGTRLTVL.

V is TRBV5-1 and J is TRBJ2-2, with a tentative D call TRBD1 (6 bases). This CDR3 is 15 amino acids long. Trimming left V 8 bases short and J 1 base short, with 15 bases between. Germline V gives CDR1 SGHRS, CDR2 YFSETQ. CDR3 region: CARRGGVGNTGELFF. The CDR3 DNA is TGCGCCAGGCGAGGGGGAGTCGGGAACACCGGGGAGCTGTTTTTT.

The chain is built from TRBV15 and TRBJ2-1; 12 bases are shared with TRBD2. Germline CDR1 and CDR2: LNHNV and YYDKDF (reference sequence). After removal of 0 bases from V and 9 bases from J, the junction contained 6 bases not matched to a gene. This CDR3 comprises 16 residues. CDR3 residues: CATSRDRLAGVGEQFF. CDR3 DNA sequence: TGTGCCACCAGCAGAGATCGACTAGCGGGAGTAGGTGAGCAGTTCTTC.

The CDR3 spells CASSYSNSFNEQFF. Here the CDR3 DNA reads TGTGCCAGCAGTTACTCGAACAGTTTCAATGAGCAGTTCTTC. J is TRBJ2-1 and V is TRBV6-5, with D uncertain. Trimming stripped 0 bases from V and 6 bases from J, with 9 bases between. CDR1 is MNHEY, CDR2 SVGAGI, per germline. The CDR3 contains 14 residues.

CDR3 sequence: CASSQDADKSYEQYF. The CDR3 DNA sequence: TGCGCCAGCAGCCAAGACGCTGACAAGTCCTACGAGCAGTACTTC. The rearrangement joins TRBV4-3 to TRBJ2-7, with D uncertain. This CDR3 is 15 amino acids long. Trimming shortened V by 0 bases and J by 1 base, and 10 bases separated the two germline ends. Germline loops: CDR1 LGHNA, CDR2 YSLEER.

The gene calls are TRBV6-5 and TRBJ2-2; TRBD1 is a possible D gene (6 bases). Germline V gene data show CDR1 as MNHEY and CDR2 as SVGAGI. The V and J ends lost 6 bases and 6 bases respectively, with 11 bases between them. This CDR3 contains 13 residues. The CDR3 loop is CASSPQGPGELFF. DNA for the CDR3: TGTGCCAGCAGCCCACAGGGACCCGGGGAGCTGTTTTTT.

The chain uses TRBV5-1 and TRBJ2-3; no clear D gene. Germline values: CDR1 SGHRS, CDR2 YFSETQ. V lost 3 bases and J lost 2, with 13 bases in between. This CDR3 comprises 15 residues. The CDR3 sequence: CASSSITEYTDTQYF. In nucleotides, the CDR3 is TGCGCCAGCAGCTCAATCACCGAGTACACAGATACGCAGTATTTT.

This clone was seen just once. The chain links TRBV10-1 to TRBJ2-2; possibly TRBD2 for D (5 bases). The CDR3 covers 17 residues. Trimming removed 2 bases at V and 1 base at J, with 14 bases between. CDR1 and CDR2 (germline): WNHNN, SYGVQD (reference sequence). CDR3 in DNA: TGCGCCAGCAGTGAGGGGGTCCTACGGGGGAACACCGGGGAGCTGTTTTTT. Its translation is CASSEGVLRGNTGELFF.

V and J are TRBV15 and TRBJ2-1; D unclear. The V end lost 1 base, the J end lost 5 bases, and 12 bases lay between the germline ends. CDR3 length equals 15 residues. Germline V gives CDR1 LNHNV, CDR2 YYDKDF (reference sequence). The CDR3, as DNA: TGTGCCACCAGCAGAGTAGGCGAGAGTAACAATGAGCAGTTCTTC. This translates into CATSRVGESNNEQFF.

The chain recombines TRBV2 with TRBJ1-5; no definite D call. V lost 8 bases to trimming and J lost 5 bases, with 4 bases between them. Germline V lookup: CDR1 SNHLY, CDR2 FYNNEI. The CDR3 contains 10 residues. As DNA, the CDR3 is TGTGCCAGCGGGGATCAGCCCCAGCATTTT. Translated, it gives CASGDQPQHF.

This sequence joins TRBV29-1 and TRBJ2-1; TRBD2 agrees at 8 bases. The CDR3 consists of 16 residues. V dropped 0 bases and J dropped 0; count of bases not matched to a gene: 4. The germline gives CDR1 SQVTM, CDR2 ANQGSEA. The CDR3 loop reads CSVEELAESSYNEQFF. For the CDR3, the DNA is TGCAGCGTTGAAGAACTAGCGGAGAGCTCCTACAATGAGCAGTTCTTC.

The rearrangement joins TRBV28 to TRBJ2-3; TRBD1 aligns across 9 bases. This CDR3 is built from 15 residues. The V gene end was trimmed by 4 bases and the J gene end by 4 bases; junction bases not matched to a gene: 6. CDR1 and CDR2 (germline): MDHEN, SYDVKM. DNA for the CDR3: TGTGCCAGCAGTTGGTCAGGACAGGGGTCAGATACGCAGTATTTT. It codes for CASSWSGQGSDTQYF. Drawing the rest from reference TRBV28 and TRBJ2-3, the complete variable domain is DVKVTQSSRYLVKRTGEKVFLECVQDMDHENMFWYRQDPGLGLRLIYFSYDVKMKEKGDIPEGYSVSREKKERFSLILESASTNQTSMYLCASSWSGQGSDTQYFGPGTRLTVL.

This chain links TRBV18 with TRBJ2-7; unclear D gene. This CDR3 is 15 amino acids long. V lost 2 bases to trimming and J lost 6 bases, with 17 bases between them. CDR1 is KGHSH and CDR2 is LQKENI in the germline V gene. CDR3 sequence (DNA): TGTGCCAGCTCACCAAGCGTCCCCCCAGGCCGCGAGCAGTACTTC. Residues: CASSPSVPPGREQYF.

The chain has TRBV9 and TRBJ2-7; 9 nucleotides align to TRBD2. This CDR3 region has 19 residues. J lost 7 bases, V lost 0 bases, and 20 bases had no gene match. Germline CDR1 reads SGDLS; CDR2 reads YYNGEE. The CDR3 coding sequence is TGTGCCAGCAGCGTAGAACCCCACATTGGCGGGAGGGACTTAGGGGAGCAGTACTTC. This gives the protein CASSVEPHIGGRDLGEQYF.

The genes are TRBV4-1 and TRBJ2-7; 8 positions agree with TRBD2. V gave up 5 bases and J gave up 1 base; unmatched junction bases: 4. The CDR3 extends over 14 amino acids. CDR1 MGHRA and CDR2 YSYEKL come from the germline V gene. CDR3 protein: CASSRGLGSYEQYF. In DNA, the CDR3 is TGCGCCAGCAGCAGGGGACTAGGGTCCTACGAGCAGTACTTC.

This clone showed up just once. This rearrangement joins TRBV30 to TRBJ2-1; the D gene is possibly TRBD1 (7 bases). Trimming took off 1 base at V and 4 bases at J, with 20 bases between the two ends. CDR1 is GTSNPN, CDR2 SVGIG, per germline (reference sequence). CDR3 length equals 17 residues. The CDR3 region is CAWSGPGGLLTYNEQFF. Written as DNA, the CDR3 is TGTGCCTGGAGTGGACCAGGGGGACTCTTAACATACAATGAGCAGTTCTTC.

The gene calls are TRBV27 and TRBJ2-7, with 10 nucleotides matching TRBD2. V lost 6 bases to trimming and J lost 1 base; unmatched junction nucleotides: 3. Per the germline V gene, CDR1 is MNHEY and CDR2 is SMNVEV (reference sequence). The CDR3 runs to 14 residues. CDR3 region: CASSETSGSYEQYF. In DNA, the CDR3 is TGTGCCAGCAGCGAGACTAGCGGGTCCTACGAGCAGTACTTC.

V and J are TRBV7-3 and TRBJ2-1, with D maybe TRBD2 (6 bases). V lost 0 bases, J lost 0 bases, and 9 bases lay in between. CDR1 is SGHTA, CDR2 FQGTGA, per germline. The CDR3 runs to 16 residues. The CDR3 here is CASSLTLGSSYNEQFF. The CDR3, as DNA: TGTGCCAGCAGCTTAACTCTCGGGAGCTCCTACAATGAGCAGTTCTTC. Combining the CDR3 with reference TRBV7-3 and TRBJ2-1 gives the whole variable domain GAGVSQTPSNKVTEKGKYVELRCDPISGHTALYWYRQSLGQGPEFLIYFQGTGAADDSGLPNDRFFAVRPEGSVSTLKIQRTERGDSAVYLCASSLTLGSSYNEQFFGPGTRLTVL.

The chain employs TRBV7-9 and TRBJ2-7; 7 bases match TRBD1. Germline V gene data show CDR1 as SEHNR and CDR2 as FQNEAQ (reference sequence). The V and J ends lost 4 bases and 3 bases, in that order; junction bases with no gene match: 9. There are 15 residues in the CDR3. CDR3 sequence: CASSSTGHSLYEQYF. The CDR3 region has the DNA TGTGCCAGCAGCTCGACAGGGCACTCCCTCTACGAGCAGTACTTC.

CDR3 nucleotide sequence: TGTGCCAGCAGCGCCCGGACAGGGAAGGACTACGAGCAGTACTTC. It specifies CASSARTGKDYEQYF. The V and J genes are TRBV11-2 and TRBJ2-7; TRBD1 matches at 8 bases. The CDR3 is made up of 15 amino acids. The J segment lost 3 bases and the V segment lost 5 bases, leaving 9 bases of the junction unmatched. Per the germline V gene, CDR1 is SGHAT and CDR2 is FQNNGV.

The DNA of the CDR3 is TGTGCCAGCAGCGTACAGGCTGATATGAGCGAGCAGTACTTC. It specifies CASSVQADMSEQYF. The chain recombines TRBV7-2 with TRBJ2-5; D may be TRBD1 (5 bases). The J call may be in error: the DNA end matches TRBJ2-7 better. Looked up from germline, CDR1 is SGHTA and CDR2 is FQGNSA. This CDR3 spans 14 amino acids.

This chain connects TRBV7-2 to TRBJ2-5, with D perhaps TRBD1 (6 bases). CDR1 and CDR2 from the germline V gene are SGHTA and FQGNSA. CDR3 length: 15 amino acids. V was shortened by 5 bases and J by 2 bases, with 15 bases between the two germline ends. CDR3 DNA sequence: TGTGCCAGCAGCCGGTGGACAGTGCTGCAAGAGACCCAGTACTTC. This codes for CASSRWTVLQETQYF.

The chain joins TRBV9 to TRBJ1-1; perhaps TRBD1 as D (5 bases). The CDR3 spans 13 residues. V gave up 4 bases and J gave up 5 bases, with 12 bases separating them. Germline V gene data show CDR1 as SGDLS and CDR2 as YYNGEE. CDR3 protein: CASSMGLGTEAFF. CDR3 DNA: TGTGCCAGCAGCATGGGGCTGGGTACTGAAGCTTTCTTT.

The V gene is TRBV1, the J gene TRBJ2-3; TRBD2 is taken as the D call from the table, unchecked against the DNA. TRBV1 is deemed a pseudogene. The CDR3 is 18 amino acids. CDR3 loop: CTSSPTSGRVPSTDTQYF. In DNA form, the CDR3 reads TGCACCAGCAGCCCGACTAGCGGGAGGGTTCCTAGCACAGATACGCAGTATTTT.

The sample holds one count of this clone. This chain connects TRBV29-1 to TRBJ2-3, with D possibly called TRBD1 or TRBD2 (5 bases each). V lost 3 bases, J lost 4 bases, and 17 bases lay in between. CDR1 and CDR2 (germline): SQVTM, ANQGSEA. The CDR3 has 15 residues. The CDR3 coding sequence is TGCAGCGTTGATGAGGCAGATGAGGGACCAGATACGCAGTATTTT. Encoded protein: CSVDEADEGPDTQYF.